This T cell receptor (beta chain) stems from a study of vaccination and CD4 T cells after COVID-19. Regarding the study as a whole: Relatively few convalescent patients and no early post-infection timepoints were analyzed.

The CDR3 contains 15 residues. Between the trimmed V and J ends, which lost 2 bases and 5 bases, there was a span of 15 bases. CDR1 MNHNS and CDR2 SASEGT come from the germline V gene. Oncomine TCR Beta short-read sequencing was applied to DNA from cultured CD4+ T cells. The template was genomic DNA from cultured CD4+ T cells. TCRdb reprocessed the PCR reads via MiXCR and lists one record per CDR3 protein. The sample lists about 15,000 distinct CDR3 sequences, roughly 50% seen once, with roughly 13% in the top ten. About this clonotype: The antigen remains undetermined.

Treatment denoted: approximately 9-day PBMC culture with coronavirus spike peptide pools or control peptides (ViraFEST assay). Once peptide pools had expanded antigen-specific T cells, ViraFEST sequenced TCRs. The chain has TRBV6-1 and TRBJ1-2; a possible D gene is TRBD1 (6 bases). Sequenced: CD4+ T cells from blood, cultured in vitro. The sequence derives from a human donor who had recovered from COVID-19. CDR3 residues: CASSERGYGLYGYTF. As DNA, the CDR3 is TGTGCCAGCAGTGAAAGGGGGTACGGGCTTTATGGCTACACCTTC.